One sample yielded the 8 T cell receptor beta chains listed below, sequenced in a study of blood T cell repertoires in COVID-19. Assay used: immunoSEQ multiplex PCR; TCRdb lists only in-frame clones, some missing. The sample lists roughly 150,000 clones; around four fifths were seen once. Sequenced: peripheral blood. Receptor source: a woman aged 80 or over with COVID-19, enrolled during active disease.

The chain carries TRBV28 and TRBJ1-2, with 7 bases lining up with TRBD1. The CDR3 consists of 15 residues. Losses at the gene ends were 3 bases for V and 8 bases for J; bases not matched to a gene: 12. Germline V lookup: CDR1 MDHEN, CDR2 SYDVKM. The CDR3 coding sequence is TGTGCCAGCAGTTTGGGACAGCGGATACTGGGAGGCTACACCTTC. It codes for CASSLGQRILGGYTF.

The chain uses TRBV2 and TRBJ1-4, with D possibly being TRBD1 (6 bases). CDR3 length equals 15 residues. Germline V CDR1 and CDR2: SNHLY, FYNNEI. V dropped 7 bases and J dropped 5 bases, with 17 bases sitting between them. The CDR3 spells CASKEQGVNNEKLFF. DNA of the CDR3: TGTGCCAGCAAAGAACAGGGCGTAAACAATGAAAAACTGTTTTTT.

The CDR3: CASSVAISTGEQYF. The CDR3 coding sequence is TGTGCCAGCAGCGTAGCTATAAGTACGGGCGAGCAGTACTTC. The rearrangement links TRBV9 to TRBJ2-7; D is unresolved. The CDR3 is 14 amino acids. The V end lost 0 bases, the J end lost 6 bases, and 13 bases lay between the germline ends. Per the germline V gene, CDR1 is SGDLS and CDR2 is YYNGEE.

The chain joins TRBV9 to TRBJ1-4; D is unclear. The CDR3 runs 15 residues. V lost 2 bases, J lost 5 bases, and 13 bases lay in between. Germline V gene data show CDR1 as SGDLS and CDR2 as YYNGEE. This CDR3 reads CASSVTVGVNEKLFF. CDR3 nucleotide sequence: TGTGCCAGCAGCGTTACCGTGGGAGTAAATGAAAAACTGTTTTTT.

The J gene is TRBJ1-2, the V gene TRBV7-3; D is unclear. The CDR3 length is 15 residues. The ends were cut back, 5 bases at V and 7 bases at J, with 20 bases in the middle. Looked up from germline, CDR1 is SGHTA and CDR2 is FQGTGA. CDR3 sequence (DNA): TGTGCCAGCAGCCTCGCCGGGCCCTCGGGGAGTGGCTACACCTTC. Protein product: CASSLAGPSGSGYTF.

Here the CDR3 DNA reads TGCGCCAGCAGCTCCAGACTAGCGGGGGAGCAGTACTTC. Encoded protein: CASSSRLAGEQYF. The chain couples TRBV5-1 to TRBJ2-7; 11 bases are a match to TRBD2. CDR1 and CDR2 from the germline V gene are SGHRS and YFSETQ. Trimming at V came to 3 bases and at J to 7 bases, leaving 3 bases not matched to a gene. The CDR3 runs to 13 residues.

V and J are TRBV9 and TRBJ2-7; possible D gene TRBD1, 6 bases. From germline, CDR1 is SGDLS and CDR2 YYNGEE. The CDR3 loop spans 16 amino acids. The ends were cut back, 1 base at V and 7 bases at J, with 21 bases in the middle. CDR3 sequence reads: CASSVSTGSPVMEQYF. The CDR3 DNA is TGTGCCAGCAGCGTATCCACAGGGAGCCCAGTGATGGAGCAGTACTTC.

V gene TRBV6-5 combines with J gene TRBJ1-1; D remains ambiguous. The germline V and J ends were trimmed by 7 bases and 3 bases, with 12 bases remaining between them. This CDR3 has 13 residues. Germline-derived CDR1 and CDR2 are MNHEY and SVGAGI. In DNA, the CDR3 is TGTGCCAGCACCGCGGGCTTCGACACTGAAGCTTTCTTT. It specifies CASTAGFDTEAFF.